This TCR beta chain was observed in a study of T cells in Graves' hyperthyroidism and ophthalmopathy. In its sample, this clonotype was seen a few times. The investigators amplified TCR beta CDR3 regions from RNA transcripts. HTBI primers drove first-round RT-PCR of the TCR CDR3. MiXCR, applied by TCRdb to the multiplex PCR reads, yields one record per CDR3 protein. The sample has under 400,000 distinct CDR3 sequences, around 20% seen once. Deletions cut 3 bases from V and 2 bases from J, with 4 bases between. The CDR3 extends over 11 amino acids. Germline V gene data show CDR1 as DFQATT and CDR2 as SNEGSKA (reference sequence). With a duration under 2 months, the hyperthyroidism was newly diagnosed in patients aged 18 to 65.

The chain employs TRBV20-1 and TRBJ2-5; D unclear. The sample was blood. The sequence was obtained from a woman in her forties or fifties with Graves' hyperthyroidism. The CDR3 DNA sequence: TGCAGTGCTAGCCTTCAAGAGACCCAGTACTTC. Translating it yields CSASLQETQYF.